The source of this TCR beta chain is a study of CD8 T cells in ankylosing spondylitis. Germline CDR1 ENHRY, CDR2 SYGVKD. Trimming shortened V by 8 bases and J by 4 bases, and 18 bases separated the two germline ends. CDR3 length equals 15 residues. A remark on this clonotype: The target antigen is unknown.

Study-wide findings and caveats: Earlier reports found some motif variants in synovial fluid and blood in reactive arthritis. About 8 highly homologous variants made up a TCR beta motif, and this motif appeared characteristic of ankylosing spondylitis blood.

TCRdb re-called the 5' RACE reads through MiXCR, storing one row per CDR3 protein. The sample comprises around 300,000 distinct CDR3 sequences, around 21% of which are singletons, and under 4% rests with the top ten. The sequence derives from a female donor with ankylosing spondylitis or in good health (not recorded which). The chain recombines TRBV10-3 with TRBJ2-1; D is uncertain. Sequencing used blood, either unsorted or a sorted T cell fraction (not recorded which). CDR3 in amino acids: CAIGEGLGIYNEQFF. CDR3 sequence (DNA): TGTGCCATCGGGGAAGGGTTGGGTATTTACAATGAGCAGTTCTTC.